The present TCR beta chain was sequenced within a study of blood T cells in healthy people across ages. The CDR3 runs 16 residues. Unmatched junction bases numbered 9, after V lost 4 bases and J lost 8 bases. Germline V gene lookup returns CDR1 SGHRS and CDR2 YFSETQ. The second PCR ran roughly 7 to 12 cycles with a sample-barcoded 5' primer and J-beta primers. Every sample gave at least 2.5 million paired-end reads containing CDR3. TCRdb re-called the 5' RACE reads with MiXCR, one entry per CDR3 protein. The top ten hold about 0.69% of the sample, which has 800,000 to 1,300,000 distinct CDR3 sequences, about 25% seen once. These data are also associated with another study on T cells of mothers and their children. That report adds: All RNA that had been extracted was used for cDNA synthesis at about 1.5 ug per 15 ul.

The sequencing sample was made of blood. V and J are TRBV5-1 and TRBJ1-4; TRBD1 aligns across 12 bases. This sequence was found in a girl aged 2 to 9 in good health. CDR3 sequence (DNA): TGCGCCAGCAGCGGAACCGGGACAGGGGGCCTCGAAAAACTGTTTTTT. Protein sequence: CASSGTGTGGLEKLFF.